Included here is one T cell receptor (beta chain) sequence, with context. This record belongs to a study of response to subunit inactivated influenza vaccine. Per germline, CDR1 MDHEN and CDR2 SYDVKM. V lost 5 bases, J lost 5 bases, and 21 bases lay in between. The CDR3 length is 16 residues. Each CDR3 protein gets one entry after TCRdb re-called the RT-PCR reads with MiXCR. The sample carries 450,000 to 600,000 distinct CDR3 sequences, 7.6% recorded once. This sequence originates from a man aged 45-69 years who received an inactivated influenza vaccine. The chain combines TRBV28 with TRBJ1-1, with D perhaps matching TRBD1 (6 bases). The material sequenced was PBMCs from blood, taken roughly 24 months after vaccination. The DNA of the CDR3 is TGTGCCAGCAGTCTATTGGGGAACAGGGTTCGGACTGAAGCTTTCTTT. This codes for CASSLLGNRVRTEAFF. The variable domain in full, with the rest retrieved from reference TRBV28 and TRBJ1-1, is DVKVTQSSRYLVKRTGEKVFLECVQDMDHENMFWYRQDPGLGLRLIYFSYDVKMKEKGDIPEGYSVSREKKERFSLILESASTNQTSMYLCASSLLGNRVRTEAFFGQGTRLTVV.